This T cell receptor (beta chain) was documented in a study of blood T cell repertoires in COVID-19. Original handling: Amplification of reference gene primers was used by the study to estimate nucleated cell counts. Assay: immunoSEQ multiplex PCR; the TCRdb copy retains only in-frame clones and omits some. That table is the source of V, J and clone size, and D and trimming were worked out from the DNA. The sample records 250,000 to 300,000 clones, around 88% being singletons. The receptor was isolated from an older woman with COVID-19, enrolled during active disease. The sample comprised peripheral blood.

The CDR3 is CASSSFDSSYEQYF. The CDR3 bases are TGTGCCAGCAGCTCGTTTGACAGCTCCTACGAGCAGTACTTC. The chain combines TRBV11-2 with TRBJ2-7; possible D gene TRBD1, 5 bases. V lost 4 bases and J 0 bases, leaving 10 bases between the germline ends. Germline assignment: CDR1 SGHAT and CDR2 FQNNGV. The length of the CDR3 is 14 residues.